This passage covers 14 T cell receptor beta chains from one sample sequenced in a study of cytomegalovirus exposure and HLA in healthy donors. This PCR relied on a set of 60 Vbeta primers and 13 Jbeta primers. Sequencing was performed with immunoSEQ multiplex PCR; in TCRdb, only in-frame clones are kept and a portion is missing. The sample lists 65,000 to 80,000 clones, roughly three quarters occurring once. The sequencing input was PBMCs. The receptors shown here come from a woman between 40 and 50 years old in good health and CMV-seropositive.

V is TRBV5-1 and J is TRBJ2-5, with 9 bases lining up with TRBD1. The CDR3 loop spans 16 amino acids. The germline V gene encodes CDR1 SGHRS and CDR2 YFSETQ. The J segment lost 4 bases and the V segment lost 4 bases, leaving 11 bases of the junction unmatched. The CDR3 region has the DNA TGCGCCAGCAGCAAGGGACAGGGTGTTTCGCTAGAGACCCAGTACTTC. Protein sequence: CASSKGQGVSLETQYF.

The V and J genes are TRBV11-2 and TRBJ1-2, with 9 bases identical to TRBD1. This CDR3 contains 17 residues. The ends lost 5 bases at V and 5 bases at J; junction bases unmatched: 15. Germline assignment: CDR1 SGHAT and CDR2 FQNNGV. CDR3 nucleotide sequence: TGTGCCAGCAGCCCCCGACCGGGACAGGGCCATTTTTATGGCTACACCTTC. It encodes CASSPRPGQGHFYGYTF.

The chain joins TRBV30 to TRBJ1-5, with D possibly matching TRBD1 (6 bases). This CDR3 spans 13 amino acids. The V end was cut by 4 bases, the J end by 2 bases, with 9 bases between. Germline V lookup: CDR1 GTSNPN, CDR2 SVGIG (reference sequence). The CDR3 coding sequence is TGTGCCTGGAAAGGGGGTGGCAATCAGCCCCAGCATTTT. It yields the protein CAWKGGGNQPQHF.

CDR3 nucleotide sequence: TGCGCCAGCAGTCAGGGACAGGGAAGTGGCTATGGCTACACCTTC. It is translated as CASSQGQGSGYGYTF. The J gene is TRBJ1-2, the V gene TRBV23-1; 9 bases align to TRBD1. TRBV23-1 is sorted into the ORF group, with uncertain function. J lost 4 bases, V lost 3 bases, and 6 bases had no gene match. The CDR3 length is 15 residues.

This rearrangement joins TRBV5-1 to TRBJ2-6; TRBD1 matches at 8 bases. Germline V gene data show CDR1 as SGHRS and CDR2 as YFSETQ. This CDR3 region has 17 residues. The junction had 4 bases not matched to a gene; V was cut back by 2 bases and J by 0 bases. The CDR3 nucleotides are TGCGCCAGCAGCTTATTAACAGGGGGCTCTGGGGCCAACGTCCTGACTTTC. It is translated as CASSLLTGGSGANVLTF.

J is TRBJ2-7 and V is TRBV6-5; 8 bases align to TRBD2. The germline V gene has CDR1 MNHEY and CDR2 SVGAGI. V was pared by 3 bases and J by 4 bases, with 8 bases of the junction left unmatched. CDR3 length: 15 amino acids. The CDR3 nucleotides are TGTGCCAGCAGTTATAGCGGGGAAAGGCGGTACGAGCAGTACTTC. This sequence encodes CASSYSGERRYEQYF.

This rearrangement joins TRBV5-1 to TRBJ1-2; a weak D match, TRBD1 (5 bases). This CDR3 region has 13 residues. Germline V gives CDR1 SGHRS, CDR2 YFSETQ. Deletions cut 4 bases from V and 10 bases from J, with 17 bases between. The CDR3 region is CASSPGGAETYTF. The CDR3, as DNA: TGCGCCAGCAGCCCGGGAGGGGCGGAAACCTACACCTTC.

This chain uses TRBV2 with TRBJ1-5; 7 bases are a match to TRBD1. Germline V gene data show CDR1 as SNHLY and CDR2 as FYNNEI. Unmatched junction bases numbered 3, after V lost 6 bases and J lost 4 bases. The CDR3 covers 13 residues. CDR3 sequence reads: CASRPGQNQPQHF. DNA of the CDR3: TGTGCCAGCAGGCCGGGACAGAATCAGCCCCAGCATTTT.

The genes are TRBV7-9 and TRBJ1-2; D gene ambiguous. CDR1 and CDR2 (germline): SEHNR, FQNEAQ (reference sequence). CDR3 size: 15 residues. V was trimmed by 0 bases and J by 7 bases, leaving 15 bases between them. CDR3 in DNA: TGTGCCAGCAGCTTAGCGGCACCCGAGGGCCCTGGCTACACCTTC. Residues: CASSLAAPEGPGYTF.

In regard to this clone: Germline is not matched at one junction end, which may reflect a read error. The V and J genes are TRBV18 and TRBJ1-5; 10 positions match TRBD1. The CDR3 contains 16 residues. Germline-derived CDR1 and CDR2 are KGHSH and LQKENI. As DNA, the CDR3 is TGTGCCAGCTCGGGCCGGGACAGGGGTAGCTATCAGCCCCAGCATTTT. It yields the protein CASSGRDRGSYQPQHF.

The chain combines TRBV4-1 with TRBJ2-7, with a tentative D call TRBD1 (5 bases). Per the germline V gene, CDR1 is MGHRA and CDR2 is YSYEKL. With 0 bases removed from V and 0 bases from J, the gap between germline ends came to 15 bases. The CDR3 extends over 17 amino acids. CDR3 sequence (DNA): TGCGCCAGCAGCCAAGAATGGCCAGGGCCGATCTCCTACGAGCAGTACTTC. This codes for CASSQEWPGPISYEQYF.

V and J are TRBV5-4 and TRBJ2-5; the match to TRBD1 covers 10 bases. Trimming cost V 4 bases and J 3 bases; bases outside gene matches: 3. This CDR3 has 14 residues. Germline assignment: CDR1 SGHNT and CDR2 YYREEE (reference sequence). The chain's CDR3 is CASSGTGAEETQYF. CDR3 nucleotides: TGTGCCAGCAGCGGGACAGGGGCGGAAGAGACCCAGTACTTC.

This chain links TRBV14 with TRBJ2-1, with 7 bases identical to TRBD1. The CDR3 has 14 amino acids. Per the germline V gene, CDR1 is SGHDN and CDR2 is FVKESK. Losses at the gene ends were 4 bases for V and 6 bases for J; bases not matched to a gene: 6. Here the CDR3 DNA reads TGTGCCAGCAGCCCACAGACAGGGATCAATGAGCAGTTCTTC. Protein product: CASSPQTGINEQFF.

The chain carries TRBV7-8 and TRBJ2-5; 16 bases map to TRBD2. Germline V gives CDR1 SGHVS, CDR2 FQNEAQ. Unmatched junction bases numbered 10, after V lost 2 bases and J lost 4 bases. The CDR3 covers 19 residues. The DNA for the CDR3 is TGTGCCAGCAGCTTACCGCAGGGACTAGCGGGGGGGCGCGCAGAGACCCAGTACTTC. Its translation: CASSLPQGLAGGRAETQYF.